This TCR beta chain stems from a study of PD-L1 blockade in urothelial cancer. On the study more broadly: Patients had undergone 0 to 3 prior chemotherapy regimens. Blood drawn 3 weeks (second dose) and 6 weeks after treatment start was analyzed. A median blood sample held about 140,000 T cells and under 85,000 unique TCRs.

The time point is: pretreatment peripheral blood. CDR1 and CDR2 (germline): SGHRS, YFSETQ. V gave up 1 base and J gave up 8 bases, with 13 bases separating them. The CDR3 covers 14 residues. Synthetic spike-ins, TCR analog templates, were added into each PCR. Only in-frame clones appear in the TCRdb table, and some are missing; sequencing was by immunoSEQ multiplex PCR. The sample shows fewer than 75,000 clones, about 90% of them seen only once. The chain has TRBV5-1 and TRBJ2-1; D remains unclear. The receptor's source is a man in his 70s with urothelial cancer. Specimen: PBMCs, collected around atezolizumab (anti-PD-L1) treatment. CDR3 protein: CASSLRSSGDEQFF. The CDR3 bases are TGCGCCAGCAGCTTGCGGAGTTCCGGCGATGAGCAGTTCTTC.